The entry that follows covers one T cell receptor (beta chain) sequence. The CDR3 covers 16 residues. Per germline, CDR1 SGHVS and CDR2 FQNEAQ. V lost 6 bases to trimming and J lost 2 bases, with 14 bases between them. The sample comes from a study of T cells in Graves' hyperthyroidism and ophthalmopathy. The investigators amplified TCR beta CDR3 regions from RNA transcripts. HTBI primers were the set used in a first-round RT-PCR of the TCR CDR3. TCRdb used MiXCR to reprocess the multiplex PCR reads, holding one entry per CDR3 protein. This sample has more than 20,000 distinct CDR3 sequences; about 49% occur once, and the top ten carry under 30%.

Sample: blood. This TCR derives from a woman in her forties with Graves' hyperthyroidism that later progressed to Graves' ophthalmopathy. This sequence joins TRBV7-8 and TRBJ2-6; D may be TRBD1 (5 bases). In DNA form, the CDR3 reads TGTGCCAGCAGTCGATACAGGAAACCTGGGGCCAACGTCCTGACTTTC. It translates to CASSRYRKPGANVLTF. The full variable domain, rest sourced from reference TRBV7-8 and TRBJ2-6, is GAGVSQSPRYKVAKRGQDVALRCDPISGHVSLFWYQQALGQGPEFLTYFQNEAQLDKSGLPSDRFFAERPEGSVSTLKIQRTQQEDSAVYLCASSRYRKPGANVLTFGAGSRLTVL.